Sequencing of this T cell receptor (beta chain) was carried out in a study of beta chain features in type 1 diabetes. Points from the study as a whole: In the patient group, naive, central memory and Treg TCRB repertoires seemed more alike than in the healthy donor group.

cDNA synthesis used the whole RNA isolate, giving expressed TCRB sequences. Produced via immunoSEQ multiplex PCR; TCRdb's table is partial and in-frame only. The sample has fewer than 500,000 clones; approximately 15% are singletons. A note on this clone: Antigen unknown.

The CDR3 consists of 15 residues. V gave up 7 bases and J gave up 2 bases; unmatched junction bases: 9. CDR1 and CDR2 from the germline V gene are SGHDT and YYEEEE. Sequencing was carried out using naive CD4+ T cells from blood. The V call is TRBV5-6, the J call TRBJ2-3; 8 bases align to TRBD2. The clonotype originates from a man aged 25 to 40 in good health. The CDR3 is CASVYRGLATDTQYF. CDR3 nucleotides: TGTGCCAGCGTATATAGAGGACTAGCCACAGATACGCAGTATTTT.